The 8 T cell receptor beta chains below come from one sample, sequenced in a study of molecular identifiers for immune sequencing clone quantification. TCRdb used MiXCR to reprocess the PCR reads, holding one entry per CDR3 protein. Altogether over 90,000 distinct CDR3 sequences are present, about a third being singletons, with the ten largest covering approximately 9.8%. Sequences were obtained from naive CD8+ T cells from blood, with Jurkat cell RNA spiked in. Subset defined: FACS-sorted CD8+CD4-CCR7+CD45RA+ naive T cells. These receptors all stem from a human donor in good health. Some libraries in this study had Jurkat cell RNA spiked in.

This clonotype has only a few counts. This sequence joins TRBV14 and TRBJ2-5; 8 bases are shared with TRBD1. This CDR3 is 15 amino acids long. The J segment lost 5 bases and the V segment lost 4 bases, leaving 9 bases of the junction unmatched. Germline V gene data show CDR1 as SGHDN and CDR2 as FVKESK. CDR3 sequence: CASSRDRILDETQYF. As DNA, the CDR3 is TGTGCCAGCAGCCGGGACAGGATTTTGGACGAGACCCAGTACTTC. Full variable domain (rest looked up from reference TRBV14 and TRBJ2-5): EAGVTQFPSHSVIEKGQTVTLRCDPISGHDNLYWYRRVMGKEIKFLLHFVKESKQDESGMPNNRFLAERTGGTYSTLKVQPAELEDSGVYFCASSRDRILDETQYFGPGTRLLVL.

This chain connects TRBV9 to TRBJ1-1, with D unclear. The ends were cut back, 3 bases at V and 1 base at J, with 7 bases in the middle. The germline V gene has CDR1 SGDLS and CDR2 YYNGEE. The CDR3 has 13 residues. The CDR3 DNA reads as TGTGCCAGCAGCGCTGGGAGGAACACTGAAGCTTTCTTT. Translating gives CASSAGRNTEAFF.

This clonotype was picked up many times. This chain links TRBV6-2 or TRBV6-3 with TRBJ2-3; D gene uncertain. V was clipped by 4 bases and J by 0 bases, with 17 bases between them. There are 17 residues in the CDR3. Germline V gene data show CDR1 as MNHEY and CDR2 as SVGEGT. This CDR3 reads CASSFYSERPSTDTQYF. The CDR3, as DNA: TGTGCCAGCAGTTTCTATTCTGAGAGGCCCAGCACAGATACGCAGTATTTT.

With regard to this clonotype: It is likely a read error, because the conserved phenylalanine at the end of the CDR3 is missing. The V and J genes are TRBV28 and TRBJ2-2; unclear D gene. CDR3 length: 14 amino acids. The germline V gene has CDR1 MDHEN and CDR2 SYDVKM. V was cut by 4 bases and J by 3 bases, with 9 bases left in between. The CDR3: CASSSFSYTGELFL. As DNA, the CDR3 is TGTGCCAGCAGTTCCTTCAGTTACACCGGGGAGCTGTTTCTT.

The CDR3 sequence is CASSQDRVRGARTF. The CDR3 DNA is TGCGCCAGCAGCCAAGATCGTGTGAGAGGGGCCCGCACCTTC. This sequence joins TRBV4-3 and TRBJ1-2; D perhaps matches TRBD1 (5 bases). In germline, CDR1 is LGHNA, CDR2 YSLEER. CDR3 size: 14 residues. Trimming shortened V by 0 bases and J by 13 bases, and 18 bases separated the two germline ends.

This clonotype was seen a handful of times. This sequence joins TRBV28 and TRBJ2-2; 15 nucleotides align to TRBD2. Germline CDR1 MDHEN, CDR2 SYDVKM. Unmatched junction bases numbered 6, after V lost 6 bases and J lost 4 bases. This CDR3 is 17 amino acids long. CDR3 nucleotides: TGTGCCAGCAGCCCCCGGACTAGCGGGAGGGGCACCGGGGAGCTGTTTTTT. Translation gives CASSPRTSGRGTGELFF.

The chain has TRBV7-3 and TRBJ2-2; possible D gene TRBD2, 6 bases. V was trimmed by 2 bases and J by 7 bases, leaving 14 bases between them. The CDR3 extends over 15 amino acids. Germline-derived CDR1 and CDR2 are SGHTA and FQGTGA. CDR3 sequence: CASSLVGGDSGELFF. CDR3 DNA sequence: TGTGCCAGCAGCTTAGTGGGAGGCGACAGCGGGGAGCTGTTTTTT.

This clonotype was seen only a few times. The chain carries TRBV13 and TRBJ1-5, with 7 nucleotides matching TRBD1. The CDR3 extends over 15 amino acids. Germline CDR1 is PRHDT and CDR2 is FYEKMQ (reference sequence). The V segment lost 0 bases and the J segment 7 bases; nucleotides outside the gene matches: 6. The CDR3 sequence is CASSLGTGAGQPQHF. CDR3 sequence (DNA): TGTGCCAGCAGCTTAGGAACAGGGGCCGGGCAGCCCCAGCATTTT.